The following is a T cell receptor beta chain sequence with its context. The sample belongs to a study of blood T cell repertoires in COVID-19. The junction had 6 bases not matched to a gene; V was cut back by 8 bases and J by 2 bases. CDR3 length equals 14 residues. The germline CDR1 and CDR2 sequences are KGHSH and LQKENI. The table came from immunoSEQ multiplex PCR; TCRdb's copy has only in-frame clones and leaves some out. The table records about 160,000 clones, 80% to 85% of them present only once. The chain uses TRBV18 and TRBJ2-5; 9 positions match TRBD1. The sequencing input was PBMCs or T cells enriched from blood (not recorded which). The sequence was collected from a woman in her 50s who had recovered from COVID-19. CDR3 sequence reads: CASIGQGQQETQYF. The CDR3 DNA is TGTGCCAGCATCGGACAGGGGCAGCAAGAGACCCAGTACTTC.